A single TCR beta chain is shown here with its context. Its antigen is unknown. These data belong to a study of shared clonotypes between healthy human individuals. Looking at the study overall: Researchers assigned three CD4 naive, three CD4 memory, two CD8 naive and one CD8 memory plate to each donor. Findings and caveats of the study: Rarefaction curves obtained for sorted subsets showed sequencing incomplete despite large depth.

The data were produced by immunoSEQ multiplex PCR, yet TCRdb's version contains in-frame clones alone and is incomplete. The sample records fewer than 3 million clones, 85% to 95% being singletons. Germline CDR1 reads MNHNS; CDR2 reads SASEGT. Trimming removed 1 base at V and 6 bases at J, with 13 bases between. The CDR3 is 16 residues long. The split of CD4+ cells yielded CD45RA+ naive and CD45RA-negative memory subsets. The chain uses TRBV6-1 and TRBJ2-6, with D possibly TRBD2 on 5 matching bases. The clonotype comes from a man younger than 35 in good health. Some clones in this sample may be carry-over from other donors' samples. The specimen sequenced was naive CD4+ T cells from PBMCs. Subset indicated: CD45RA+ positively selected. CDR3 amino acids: CASSEGGVRSANVLTF. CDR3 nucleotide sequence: TGTGCCAGCAGTGAAGGGGGAGTCAGGTCGGCCAACGTCCTGACTTTC.